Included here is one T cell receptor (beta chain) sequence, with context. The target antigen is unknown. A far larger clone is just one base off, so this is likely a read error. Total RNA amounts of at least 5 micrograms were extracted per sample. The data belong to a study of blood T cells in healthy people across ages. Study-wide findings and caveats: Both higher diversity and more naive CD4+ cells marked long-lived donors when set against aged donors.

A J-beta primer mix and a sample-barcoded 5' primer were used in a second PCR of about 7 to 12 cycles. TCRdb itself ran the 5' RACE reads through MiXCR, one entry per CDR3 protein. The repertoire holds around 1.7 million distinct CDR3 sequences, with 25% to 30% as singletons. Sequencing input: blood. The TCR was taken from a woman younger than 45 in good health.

CDR3 coding DNA: TGTGCCAGCGGCAGAGGGTTGGCCAATGAGCAGTTCTTC. Translating it yields CASGRGLANEQFF. This chain joins TRBV12-3 or TRBV12-4 and TRBJ2-1; a weak D match, TRBD2 (5 bases). V lost 8 bases, J lost 6 bases, and 14 bases lay in between. CDR3 size: 13 residues.